This T cell receptor (beta chain) was documented in a study of T-cell reconstitution after alpha-beta-depleted transplantation in children. The CDR3 length is 15 residues. V gave up 7 bases and J gave up 0 bases, with 13 bases separating them. Germline values: CDR1 SGHNT, CDR2 YENEEA. Worth noting for this clonotype: What it binds is not known.

Study outcomes and limitations: As was reported, about two months after transplant, alpha-beta T cells came from several hundred expanded graft clones. The high TCRbeta diversity at day 60 in some patients came from surviving recipient T cells and thymic progenitors. T-cell numbers and diversity, one year after transplant, stemmed largely from T cells that were newly produced.

Preparing the TCRbeta library involved the use of unique molecular identifiers. TCRdb reprocessed the PCR reads via MiXCR and lists one record per CDR3 protein. This sample yields around 190,000 distinct CDR3 sequences, of which roughly 7.1% are seen a single time; 5% to 6.5% belongs to the top ten. The chain combines TRBV11-3 with TRBJ1-3, with a possible D match to TRBD1 (5 bases). This material consisted of PBMCs, taken before TCRalphabeta/CD19-depleted stem cell transplant. The clonotype originates from a boy between 2 and 10 years old with acute lymphoblastic leukemia, due to receive a stem cell transplant. CDR3: CASTSWDGSGNTIYF. CDR3 nucleotides: TGTGCCAGCACCTCGTGGGACGGCTCTGGAAACACCATATATTTT.